The rows below give T cell receptor beta chains drawn from one sample of a study of OX40 agonist ivuxolimab in advanced cancers. The method was immunoSEQ multiplex PCR; TCRdb's version includes in-frame clones alone and lacks a portion of them. Of roughly 23,000 clones listed, about 88% are singletons. The material sequenced was CD4+ or CD8+ T cells sorted from blood, taken in a trial of the OX40 agonist ivuxolimab. The source of these receptors is an adult with an advanced solid tumor such as melanoma, head and neck, liver or kidney cancer. Each CDR3 is given with its conserved first and last residue. Each record gives: CDR3 protein, CDR3 length, J gene, V gene.

CASSQGYRVLDSPLHF 16 TRBJ1-6 TRBV14
CASSRGLAGVSTYNEQFF 18 TRBJ2-1 TRBV5-6
CASSPEGNGNSPLHF 15 TRBJ1-6 TRBV5-8
CASSLEAGGPNNEQFF 16 TRBJ2-1 TRBV11-2
CASSASGGNQPQHF 14 TRBJ1-5 TRBV27
CASRPGWGGRACSYEQYF 18 TRBJ2-7 TRBV19
CASGWETQYF 10 TRBJ2-5 TRBV27
CASSLDRGSTDTQYF 15 TRBJ2-3 TRBV23-1
CASSSESGPFSYEQYF 16 TRBJ2-7 TRBV7-9
CASSSLGGYYYEQYF 15 TRBJ2-7 TRBV5-8
CASSEKRLAPYEQYF 15 NA TRBV2
CASSSRGDAGGYTF 14 TRBJ1-2 TRBV7-9
CASSPQGLAGGHGELFF 17 TRBJ2-2 TRBV13
CASSWGGLTDTQYF 14 TRBJ2-3 TRBV5-5
CATSRDRLGGASNEKLFF 18 TRBJ1-4 TRBV15
CASSLAGGVQPQHF 14 TRBJ1-5 TRBV7-9
CASSSSTSGGGRIAYNEQFF 20 TRBJ2-1 TRBV5-5
CAWTGEDYGYTF 12 TRBJ1-2 TRBV30
CASSQTLAGSSYEQYF 16 TRBJ2-7 TRBV11-2
CASSLGTADEQYF 13 TRBJ2-7 TRBV5-6
CASSLFADLAANEKLFF 17 TRBJ1-4 TRBV5-4
CASSQGTSQSSYNEQFF 17 TRBJ2-1 TRBV4-3